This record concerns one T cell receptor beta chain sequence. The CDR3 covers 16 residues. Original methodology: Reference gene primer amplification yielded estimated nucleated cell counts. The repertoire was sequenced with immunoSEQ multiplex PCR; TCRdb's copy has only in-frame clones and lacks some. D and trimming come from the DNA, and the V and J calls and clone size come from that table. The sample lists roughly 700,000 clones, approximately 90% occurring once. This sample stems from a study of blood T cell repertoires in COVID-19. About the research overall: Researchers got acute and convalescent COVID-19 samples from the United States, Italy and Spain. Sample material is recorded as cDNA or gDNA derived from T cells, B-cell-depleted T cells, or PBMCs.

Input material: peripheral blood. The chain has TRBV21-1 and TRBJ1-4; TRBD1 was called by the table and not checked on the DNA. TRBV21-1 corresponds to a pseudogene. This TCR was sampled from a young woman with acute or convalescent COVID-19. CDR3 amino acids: CASSKGVRTGSVKLFF. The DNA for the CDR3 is TGTGCCAGCAGCAAAGGGGTAAGGACAGGGTCTGTAAAACTGTTTTTT.